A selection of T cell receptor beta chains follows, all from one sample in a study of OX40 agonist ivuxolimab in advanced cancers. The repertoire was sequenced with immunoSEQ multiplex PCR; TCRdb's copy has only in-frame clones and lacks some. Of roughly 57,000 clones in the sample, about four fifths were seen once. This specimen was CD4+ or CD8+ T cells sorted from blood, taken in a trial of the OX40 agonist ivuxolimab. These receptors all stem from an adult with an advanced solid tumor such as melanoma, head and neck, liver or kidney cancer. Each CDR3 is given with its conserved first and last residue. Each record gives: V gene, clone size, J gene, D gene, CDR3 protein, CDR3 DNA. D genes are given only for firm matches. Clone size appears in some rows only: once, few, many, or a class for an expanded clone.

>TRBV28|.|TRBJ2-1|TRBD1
CASSFGQVGNNEQFF
TGTGCCAGCAGTTTCGGACAGGTGGGCAACAATGAGCAGTTCTTC
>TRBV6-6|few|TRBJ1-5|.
CASSYGGQGSNQPQHF
TGTGCCAGCAGTTACGGGGGGCAGGGGAGCAATCAGCCCCAGCATTTT
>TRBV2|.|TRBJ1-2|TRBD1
CASSFEGASGYTF
TGTGCCAGCAGTTTCGAGGGGGCGAGTGGCTACACCTTC
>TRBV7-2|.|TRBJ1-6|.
CASSPRGLESPLHF
TGTGCCAGCAGCCCCAGGGGTCTGGAGTCACCCCTCCACTTT
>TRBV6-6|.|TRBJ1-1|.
CASSHRANTEAFF
TGTGCCAGCAGCCACCGGGCGAACACTGAAGCTTTCTTT
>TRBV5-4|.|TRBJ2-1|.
CASSQPWGEQFF
TGTGCCAGCAGCCAACCGTGGGGGGAGCAGTTCTTC
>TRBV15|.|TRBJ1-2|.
CATSRPTGPLSNYGYTF
TGTGCCACCAGCAGACCTACAGGGCCACTATCCAACTATGGCTACACCTTC
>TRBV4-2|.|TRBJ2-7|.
CASSQGVLSIEQYF
TGTGCCAGCAGCCAAGGGGTACTCAGTATCGAGCAGTACTTC
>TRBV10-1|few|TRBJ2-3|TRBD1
CASSPGQGWTDTQYF
TGCGCCAGCAGCCCGGGACAGGGGTGGACAGATACGCAGTATTTT
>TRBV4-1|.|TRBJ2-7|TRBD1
CASSQGPKGQGSEQYF
TGCGCCAGCAGCCAAGGCCCAAAAGGACAGGGAAGCGAGCAGTACTTC
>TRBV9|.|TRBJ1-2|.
CASSPTRAIYGYTF
TGTGCCAGCAGCCCCACTAGAGCCATTTATGGCTACACCTTC
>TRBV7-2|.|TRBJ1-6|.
CASSSRAVYSPLHF
TGTGCCAGCAGCTCAAGGGCAGTTTACTCACCCCTCCACTTT
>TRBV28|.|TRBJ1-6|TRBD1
CASSWGQLYNSPLHF
TGTGCCAGCAGTTGGGGACAGCTCTATAATTCACCCCTCCACTTT
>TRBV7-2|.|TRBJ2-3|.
CASSRSADTQYF
TGTGCCAGCAGCCGAAGCGCAGATACGCAGTATTTT
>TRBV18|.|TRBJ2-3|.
CASSLIRTGDTQYF
TGTGCCAGCTCACTCATTAGGACTGGCGATACGCAGTATTTT
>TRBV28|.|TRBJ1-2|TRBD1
CASRYRGDYGYTF
TGTGCCAGCAGGTACAGGGGAGACTATGGCTACACCTTC
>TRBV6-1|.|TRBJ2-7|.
CASRDRTGTYEQYF
TGTGCCAGCAGGGATCGGACGGGTACCTACGAGCAGTACTTC
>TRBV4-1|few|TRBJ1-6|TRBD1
CASSQARDRGFNSPLHF
TGCGCCAGCAGCCAAGCACGGGACAGGGGGTTTAATTCACCCCTCCACTTT
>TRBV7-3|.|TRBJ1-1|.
CASSLIRVAGTEAFF
TGTGCCAGCAGCTTAATTAGAGTGGCGGGGACTGAAGCTTTCTTT
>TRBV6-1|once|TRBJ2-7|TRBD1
CASRKQGARYEQYF
TGTGCCAGCAGGAAACAGGGGGCGCGTTACGAGCAGTACTTC
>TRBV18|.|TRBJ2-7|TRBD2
CASSPPFGAGGLVTYEQYF
TGTGCCAGCTCACCACCGTTCGGGGCGGGAGGCCTCGTAACCTACGAGCAGTACTTC
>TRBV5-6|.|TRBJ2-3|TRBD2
CASQRLAGHTDTQYF
TGTGCCAGCCAGCGACTAGCGGGACACACAGATACGCAGTATTTT
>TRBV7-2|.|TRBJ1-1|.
CASSSSTGPTEAFF
TGTGCCAGCAGCTCTTCGACAGGTCCGACTGAAGCTTTCTTT
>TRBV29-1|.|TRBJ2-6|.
CSVKTSGANVLTF
TGCAGCGTTAAAACTTCTGGGGCCAACGTCCTGACTTTC
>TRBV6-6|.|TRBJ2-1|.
CASSYAQGGYNEQFF
TGTGCCAGCAGTTACGCGCAGGGGGGGTACAATGAGCAGTTCTTC
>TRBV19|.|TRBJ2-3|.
CASSVLGGAGADTQYF
TGTGCCAGTAGTGTCCTTGGGGGGGCCGGGGCAGATACGCAGTATTTT
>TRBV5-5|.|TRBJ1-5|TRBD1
CASSRQTGGSNQPQHF
TGTGCCAGCAGCCGTCAGACAGGGGGCTCCAATCAGCCCCAGCATTTT
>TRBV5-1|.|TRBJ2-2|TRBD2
CASSLASGGAEGTGELFF
TGCGCCAGCAGCTTGGCTAGCGGGGGGGCCGAGGGCACCGGGGAGCTGTTTTTT
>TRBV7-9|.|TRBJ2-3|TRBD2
CASSQGTSGGTDTQYF
TGTGCCAGCAGCCAGGGGACTAGCGGGGGCACAGATACGCAGTATTTT
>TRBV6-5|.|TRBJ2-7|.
CASSWGAGPEQYF
TGTGCCAGCAGTTGGGGGGCAGGGCCCGAGCAGTACTTC
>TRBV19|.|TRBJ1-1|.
CASRPGDGVTEAFF
TGTGCCAGTAGACCAGGGGACGGGGTCACTGAAGCTTTCTTT
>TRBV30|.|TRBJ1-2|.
CAWSVAAEEGHTF
TGTGCCTGGAGTGTAGCGGCTGAGGAGGGCCACACCTTC
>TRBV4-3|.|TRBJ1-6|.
CASSQGRGWSPLHF
TGCGCCAGCAGCCAAGGGCGGGGGTGGTCACCCCTCCACTTT
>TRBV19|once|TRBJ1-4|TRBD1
CASRGDRTFSNEKLFF
TGTGCCAGCAGAGGGGACAGGACGTTTTCTAATGAAAAACTGTTTTTT
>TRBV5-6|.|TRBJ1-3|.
CASSLGPSRDRGNTIYF
TGTGCCAGCAGCTTAGGCCCTTCCAGGGATCGTGGAAACACCATATATTTT
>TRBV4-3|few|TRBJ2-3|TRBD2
CASSQEASGGLVTDTQYF
TGCGCCAGCAGCCAAGAGGCTAGCGGGGGCCTTGTTACAGATACGCAGTATTTT
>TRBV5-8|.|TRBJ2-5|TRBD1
CASSLGRGRQETQYF
TGTGCCAGCAGCTTGGGCAGGGGGCGCCAAGAGACCCAGTACTTC
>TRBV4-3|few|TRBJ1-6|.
CASSQDRRGYNSPLHF
TGCGCCAGCAGCCAAGATAGGAGGGGCTATAATTCACCCCTCCACTTT
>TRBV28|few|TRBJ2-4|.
CASSALLAEAKNIQYF
TGTGCCAGCAGTGCCCTACTAGCTGAAGCCAAAAACATTCAGTACTTC
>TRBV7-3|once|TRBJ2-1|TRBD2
CASSLKGFSLAGGNEQFF
TGTGCCAGCAGCTTAAAGGGTTTTAGCCTAGCGGGAGGGAATGAGCAGTTCTTC